This T cell receptor beta chain comes out of a study of long-term antiretroviral therapy in people with HIV. The CDR3 consists of 19 residues. Germline CDR1 SGHTA, CDR2 FQGTGA. The V gene end was trimmed by 5 bases and the J gene end by 0 bases; junction bases not matched to a gene: 11. Survey level was the resolution at which the v3.0 immunoSEQ assay ran. The repertoire was sequenced with immunoSEQ multiplex PCR; TCRdb's copy has only in-frame clones and lacks some. This table holds 20,000 to 25,000 clones, around 86% found once. General study results and limits: ART-treated samples gained diversity yet remained below transplant donor controls. Blood was collected between the mid-2000s and the late 2010s, possibly under older ART regimens.

Points on this clone: Antigen: not known.

The study drew at least one pre-ART and at least two post-ART PBMC samples from every donor. Every participant with HIV received treatment in the United States. The clonotype was recovered from a middle-aged man with HIV. The rearrangement links TRBV7-3 to TRBJ2-6; 9 nucleotides agree with TRBD1. The material was unsorted PBMCs, obtained 0.1 years before starting antiretroviral therapy. This CDR3 is CASSNTGGTTFSGANVLTF. CDR3 DNA sequence: TGTGCCAGCAGCAACACAGGGGGCACTACTTTCTCTGGGGCCAACGTCCTGACTTTC.